Below, 6 T cell receptor beta chains from the same sample are listed, as sequenced in a study of T cell responses to AZD1222 COVID-19 vaccine (dated by TCRdb to the early 2020s). Receptor libraries were prepared by the immunoSEQ multiplex PCR assay. The clones in this table, taken by TCRdb from immuneACCESS, are in-frame only. Not every clone is retained; where verified, under half of the shortfall comes from an unresolved V gene, and the cause of the rest is unknown. The table for this sample lists tens of thousands of clones; 80% to 90% of them were counted only once. Approximately 5.4% of the sample is held by the ten biggest clonotypes. The time point tag for this specimen amounts to: baseline before first vaccination. The sample here was peripheral blood, taken on day 0 of AZD1222 vaccination. The receptors were sampled from an adult in good health.

CDR3 region: CASSLGPATGQYEKLFF. The CDR3, as DNA: TGCGCCAGCAGCCTCGGCCCTGCGACAGGGCAGTATGAAAAACTGTTTTTT. This sequence joins TRBV4-1 and TRBJ1-4; TRBD1 agrees at 7 bases. Germline V CDR1 and CDR2: MGHRA, YSYEKL. The CDR3 runs 17 residues. V shed 4 bases, J shed 6 bases, and the junction held 14 bases outside the gene matches.

About this clone itself: An end of the junction does not agree with germline; a read error may underlie this. The rearrangement uses TRBV12-5 and TRBJ2-1; D is uncertain. Germline-derived CDR1 and CDR2 are LGHNT and FRNRAP. This CDR3 comprises 13 residues. The CDR3 DNA follows: TGTGCTAGTGGTTTGGTTAACTACGATGAGCAGTTCTTC. It is translated as CASGLVNYDEQFF.

The chain uses TRBV5-1 and TRBJ2-2, with unresolved D. The germline gives CDR1 SGHRS, CDR2 YFSETQ. This CDR3 is built from 13 residues. Trimming removed 1 base from V and 6 bases from J, with 7 bases in between. In DNA form, the CDR3 reads TGCGCCAGCAGCTTGAAGCTGGCCGGGGAGCTGTTTTTT. Protein sequence: CASSLKLAGELFF. Full variable domain (remainder filled in from reference TRBV5-1 and TRBJ2-2): KAGVTQTPRYLIKTRGQQVTLSCSPISGHRSVSWYQQTPGQGLQFLFEYFSETQRNKGNFPGRFSGRQFSNSRSEMNVSTLELGDSALYLCASSLKLAGELFFGEGSRLTVL.

The rearrangement uses TRBV5-1 and TRBJ2-7; D not resolved. V gave up 0 bases and J gave up 2 bases, with 12 bases separating them. The CDR3 spans 15 residues. Per the germline V gene, CDR1 is SGHRS and CDR2 is YFSETQ. The CDR3 loop is CASSLAVDGPYEQYF. In DNA, the CDR3 is TGCGCCAGCAGCTTGGCCGTGGACGGGCCCTACGAGCAGTACTTC.

The rearrangement joins TRBV7-2 to TRBJ2-7, with D possibly TRBD2 on 6 matching bases. Between the trimmed V and J ends, which lost 4 bases and 1 base, there was a span of 8 bases. The CDR3 covers 13 residues. CDR1 is SGHTA, CDR2 FQGNSA, per germline. The DNA of the CDR3 is TGTGCCAGCAGCTATAGCGGTTCCTACGAGCAGTACTTC. Translated: CASSYSGSYEQYF.

The chain combines TRBV2 with TRBJ2-7, with 13 positions matching TRBD2. Germline V lookup: CDR1 SNHLY, CDR2 FYNNEI. This CDR3 has 17 amino acids. The ends lost 3 bases at V and 3 bases at J; junction bases unmatched: 8. CDR3 bases: TGTGCCAGCAGTGAGCGACTAGCGGGGGGTAGATACTACGAGCAGTACTTC. Protein product: CASSERLAGGRYYEQYF.